Listed below are T cell receptor beta chains from one sample, sequenced in a study of CD8 T cells in ankylosing spondylitis. Using its own MiXCR run on the 5' RACE reads, TCRdb lists one record per CDR3 protein. In the table there are about 500,000 distinct CDR3 sequences, more than 9.5% of which are singletons. Sequenced input: blood, either unsorted or a sorted T cell fraction (not recorded which). These receptors were obtained from a male donor with ankylosing spondylitis. Both conserved end residues are part of each CDR3. Fields, in order: D gene, V gene, clone size, J gene, CDR3 protein, CDR3 DNA. A D gene is named only where the DNA matches it firmly. Clone size is shown for a subset of rows, as once, few, many or a class of expanded clone.

TRBD1	TRBV5-5	NA	TRBJ2-1	CASSLAMGTGPYNEQFF	TGTGCCAGCAGCTTGGCCATGGGGACAGGACCCTACAATGAGCAGTTCTTC
NA	TRBV29-1	many	TRBJ2-1	CSVEANYNEQFF	TGCAGCGTTGAAGCAAACTACAATGAGCAGTTCTTC
NA	TRBV7-9	many	TRBJ2-7	CASSLFQGLDYEQYF	TGTGCCAGCAGCTTATTCCAGGGCCTCGACTACGAGCAGTACTTC
TRBD2	TRBV4-1	NA	TRBJ2-4	CASSQEEASGREGAKNIQYF	TGCGCCAGCAGCCAAGAGGAGGCTAGCGGGAGGGAGGGGGCCAAAAACATTCAGTACTTC
NA	TRBV2	NA	TRBJ2-7	CASSEAGTYEQYF	TGTGCCAGCAGTGAGGCCGGGACGTACGAGCAGTACTTC
TRBD2	TRBV29-1	few	TRBJ2-1	CSVEEGTSDSYNEQFF	TGCAGCGTTGAAGAAGGGACTAGCGATTCCTACAATGAGCAGTTCTTC
NA	TRBV7-7	few	TRBJ2-1	CASSLDGSGDEQFF	TGTGCCAGCAGCTTAGACGGGAGTGGGGATGAGCAGTTCTTC
NA	TRBV12-3/TRBV12-4	many	TRBJ1-6	CASSLRGLGPRESPLHF	TGTGCCAGCAGTTTAAGGGGTTTAGGGCCTCGGGAGTCACCCCTCCACTTT
NA	TRBV7-6	NA	TRBJ2-5	CASSSGFLQETQYF	TGTGCCAGCAGCTCAGGGTTCCTCCAAGAGACCCAGTACTTC
TRBD2	TRBV12-3/TRBV12-4	NA	TRBJ2-3	CASNKRLAGATDTQYF	TGTGCCAGCAATAAGAGGCTAGCGGGAGCCACAGATACGCAGTATTTT
TRBD1	TRBV2	few	TRBJ1-1	CASSSQGAMNTEAFF	TGTGCCAGCAGCTCACAGGGGGCAATGAACACTGAAGCTTTCTTT
NA	TRBV12-3/TRBV12-4	many	TRBJ2-1	CASSLLSGGYNEQFF	TGTGCCAGCAGTTTATTAAGCGGCGGATACAATGAGCAGTTCTTC
NA	TRBV24-1	NA	TRBJ1-5	CATSDLKEFSNQPQHF	TGTGCCACCAGTGATTTAAAGGAATTTAGCAATCAGCCCCAGCATTTT
TRBD2	TRBV10-1	few	TRBJ2-1	CASTGISGYEQFF	TGCGCCAGCACGGGGATTAGCGGGTATGAGCAGTTCTTC
NA	TRBV5-1	few	TRBJ2-1	CASSLSGETSYNEQFF	TGCGCCAGCAGCTTGTCGGGGGAAACCTCCTACAATGAGCAGTTCTTC
NA	TRBV12-3/TRBV12-4	NA	TRBJ2-1	CASRRRFSSYNEQFF	TGTGCCAGCAGACGGAGATTCAGCTCCTACAATGAGCAGTTCTTC
NA	TRBV4-2	NA	TRBJ1-1	CASSPPGGTQKAFF	TGTGCCAGCAGCCCGCCGGGGGGGACCCAAAAAGCTTTCTTT
NA	TRBV5-5	NA	TRBJ1-1	CASRERTNMNTEAFF	TGTGCCAGCAGGGAACGGACTAACATGAACACTGAAGCTTTCTTT
NA	TRBV7-2	few	TRBJ1-1	CASILSGGNTEAFF	TGTGCCAGCATCCTCTCGGGGGGAAACACTGAAGCTTTCTTT
NA	TRBV29-1	few	TRBJ1-1	CSVWDTNTEAFF	TGCAGCGTCTGGGACACGAACACTGAAGCTTTCTTT
TRBD1	TRBV13	few	TRBJ1-2	CASSSGMGQVYGYTF	TGTGCCAGCAGCTCAGGAATGGGACAGGTTTATGGCTACACCTTC
NA	TRBV5-1	few	TRBJ1-4	CASSQDRPNEKLFF	TGCGCCAGCAGCCAGGACAGACCTAATGAAAAACTGTTTTTT
NA	TRBV24-1	NA	TRBJ2-2	CATIGTGELFF	TGTGCCACCATAGGGACCGGGGAGCTGTTTTTT
NA	TRBV6-6	NA	TRBJ1-1	CASSSGSEAFF	TGTGCCAGCAGTTCTGGATCTGAAGCTTTCTTT
NA	TRBV5-5	few	TRBJ2-7	CASSLALSRETYEQYF	TGTGCCAGCAGCTTGGCCCTATCCAGGGAAACCTACGAGCAGTACTTC
NA	TRBV12-3/TRBV12-4	many	TRBJ2-1	CASRQGPYNEQFF	TGTGCCAGCAGGCAGGGGCCCTACAATGAGCAGTTCTTC
TRBD2	TRBV12-3/TRBV12-4	many	TRBJ2-1	CASTPGLAGEGQFF	TGTGCCAGCACTCCGGGACTAGCGGGAGAGGGGCAGTTCTTC
TRBD1	TRBV3-1	few	TRBJ2-2	CASRFRDRVGELFF	TGTGCCAGCAGATTCCGGGACAGGGTCGGGGAGCTGTTTTTT
NA	TRBV18	NA	TRBJ1-4	CASSPLKANEKLFF	TGTGCCAGCTCACCATTGAAGGCTAATGAAAAACTGTTTTTT
NA	TRBV3-1	NA	TRBJ2-2	CASTFAIGTGELFF	TGTGCCAGCACCTTCGCGATTGGGACCGGGGAGCTGTTTTTT
TRBD2	TRBV7-2	NA	TRBJ2-1	CASSLSPGTNNEQFF	TGTGCCAGCAGCTTATCGCCAGGGACTAACAATGAGCAGTTCTTC
NA	TRBV24-1	few	TRBJ2-1	CATSRAKGYNEQFF	TGTGCCACCAGTCGCGCCAAGGGGTACAATGAGCAGTTCTTC
TRBD1	TRBV5-1	NA	TRBJ1-1	CASSSGQGLAEAFF	TGCGCCAGCAGCTCGGGACAGGGTTTGGCTGAAGCTTTCTTT